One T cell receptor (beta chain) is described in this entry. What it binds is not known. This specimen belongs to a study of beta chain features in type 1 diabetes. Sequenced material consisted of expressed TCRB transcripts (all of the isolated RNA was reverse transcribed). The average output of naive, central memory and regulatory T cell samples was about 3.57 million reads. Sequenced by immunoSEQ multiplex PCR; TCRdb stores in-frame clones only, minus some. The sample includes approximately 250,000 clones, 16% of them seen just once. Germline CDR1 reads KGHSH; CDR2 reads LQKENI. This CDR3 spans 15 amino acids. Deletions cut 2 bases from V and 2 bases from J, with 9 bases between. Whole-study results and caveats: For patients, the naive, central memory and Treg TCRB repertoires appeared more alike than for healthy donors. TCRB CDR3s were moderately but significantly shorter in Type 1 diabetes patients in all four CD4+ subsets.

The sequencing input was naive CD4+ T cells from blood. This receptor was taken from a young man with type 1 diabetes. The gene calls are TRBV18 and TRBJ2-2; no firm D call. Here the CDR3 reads CASSPEVENTGELFF. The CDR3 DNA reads TGTGCCAGCTCACCAGAGGTTGAAAACACCGGGGAGCTGTTTTTT.